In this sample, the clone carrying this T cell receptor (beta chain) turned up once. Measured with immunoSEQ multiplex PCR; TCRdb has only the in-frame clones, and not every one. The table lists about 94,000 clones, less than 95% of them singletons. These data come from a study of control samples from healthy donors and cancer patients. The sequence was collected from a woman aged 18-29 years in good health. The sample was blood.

The CDR3 loop is CASSDLGGYGYTF. The CDR3 bases are TGTGCCAGCAGCGATTTGGGTGGGTATGGCTACACCTTC. The rearrangement joins TRBV5-6 to TRBJ1-2; D not certain. V was trimmed by 4 bases and J by 5 bases, leaving 12 bases between them. The V gene's germline CDR1 is SGHDT and CDR2 YYEEEE. The CDR3 sequence is 13 residues long.